The 5 T cell receptor beta chains listed next were all sequenced from one sample in a study of human T cells and chemical hapten exposure. Time point defined: patch test 1, 2 weeks after DPC sensitization. Treatment indicated: therapeutic diphenylcyclopropenone sensitization with weekly scalp DPC. MiXCR, run by TCRdb on the RACE reads, gives a single entry per CDR3 protein. The table has approximately 340,000 distinct CDR3 sequences, roughly 6.9% seen once. Sequencing used whole blood, obtained in connection with sensitization to the hapten diphenylcyclopropenone (DPC). Source of these receptors: a woman under 30 with alopecia areata. Some clones in this sample may be carry-over from other donors' samples.

The V call is TRBV5-4, the J call TRBJ2-5, with 7 bases matching TRBD1. This CDR3 spans 14 amino acids. V trimming: 1 base; J trimming: 4 bases; junction bases outside the gene matches: 4. CDR1 is SGHNT and CDR2 is YYREEE in the germline V gene (reference sequence). In DNA form, the CDR3 reads TGTGCCAGCAGCTTGAAGGGGGCCCGAGAGACCCAGTACTTC. Translated: CASSLKGARETQYF.

The chain links TRBV12-3 or TRBV12-4 to TRBJ2-6; perhaps TRBD1 as D (5 bases). The CDR3 runs 16 residues. Trimming left V 5 bases short and J 2 bases short, with 13 bases between. The CDR3 DNA reads as TGTGCCAGCAGTACAGGTACCTTGGCTGGGGCCAACGTCCTGACTTTC. The encoded protein is CASSTGTLAGANVLTF.

This clonotype occurred many times. The chain couples TRBV5-6 to TRBJ2-1; D is ambiguous. Trimming shortened V by 1 base and J by 14 bases, and 13 bases separated the two germline ends. Germline V gene sequence: CDR1 SGHDT, CDR2 YYEEEE. The CDR3 loop spans 12 amino acids. The CDR3 sequence is CASSLLGSIEFF. DNA of the CDR3: TGTGCCAGCAGCTTGTTAGGGTCTATAGAGTTCTTC.

This clonotype was counted only a few times. V gene TRBV5-6 combines with J gene TRBJ2-7, with D perhaps TRBD1 or TRBD2 (6 bases each). CDR1 and CDR2 from the germline V gene are SGHDT and YYEEEE. Trimming took off 3 bases at V and 3 bases at J, with 16 bases between the two ends. This CDR3 has 15 amino acids. DNA for the CDR3: TGTGCCAGCAGCTGGATGGGGGGCCTGTTCTACGAGCAGTACTTC. It yields the protein CASSWMGGLFYEQYF. Together with reference TRBV5-6 and TRBJ2-7, the CDR3 gives the full variable domain: DAGVTQSPTHLIKTRGQQVTLRCSPKSGHDTVSWYQQALGQGPQFIFQYYEEEERQRGNFPDRFSGHQFPNYSSELNVNALLLGDSALYLCASSWMGGLFYEQYFGPGTRLTVT.

This clonotype was seen more than once but under ten times. The rearrangement links TRBV6-6 to TRBJ1-5, with no clear D. Germline V gene sequence: CDR1 MNHNY, CDR2 SVGAGI (reference sequence). The CDR3 has 13 residues. V lost 5 bases and J 1 base, leaving 6 bases between the germline ends. The CDR3 region is CASSIKSNQPQHF. Here the CDR3 DNA reads TGTGCCAGCAGTATTAAAAGCAATCAGCCCCAGCATTTT.